One and the same sample provided the 27 T cell receptor beta chains below, sequenced in a study of blood T cells in healthy people across ages. Then a second PCR, running about 6 to 12 cycles, was carried out with a sample-barcoded 5' primer and a J-beta primer mix. TCRdb reprocessed the 5' RACE reads with MiXCR, giving one entry per CDR3 protein. The sample gives around 1,500,000 distinct CDR3 sequences, 42% of which show up once; less than 8% is in the top ten. The sequenced material came from blood. These receptors all come from a woman aged 18-35 years in good health.

CDR3 sequence reads: CASSLGRGAAYEQYF. The CDR3 bases are TGTGCCAGCAGCTTAGGGCGGGGGGCAGCCTACGAGCAGTACTTC. The genes are TRBV7-2 and TRBJ2-7; 8 nucleotides match TRBD2. The junction had 4 bases not matched to a gene; V was cut back by 1 base and J by 2 bases. CDR1 SGHTA and CDR2 FQGNSA come from the germline V gene. This CDR3 is 15 amino acids long.

This clonotype came up a few times. The chain couples TRBV20-1 to TRBJ2-7, with 11 positions matching TRBD2. V dropped 5 bases and J dropped 4; count of bases not matched to a gene: 7. CDR1 and CDR2 (germline): DFQATT, SNEGSKA (reference sequence). The CDR3 loop spans 14 amino acids. CDR3 DNA: TGCAGTGCTGGACCGACTAGCGGGAAGTACGAGCAGTACTTC. Encoded protein: CSAGPTSGKYEQYF.

The chain combines TRBV6-5 with TRBJ2-3; a weak D match, TRBD2 (6 bases). Germline V lookup: CDR1 MNHEY, CDR2 SVGAGI. The CDR3 covers 16 residues. Trimming removed 5 bases at V and 0 bases at J, with 15 bases between. CDR3 sequence: CASSRTIPSSTDTQYF. The CDR3, as DNA: TGTGCCAGCAGTCGGACTATTCCCTCTAGCACAGATACGCAGTATTTT.

In nucleotides, the CDR3 is TGTGCCAGCAGCCAAAGAGTACTAGCGGGAGGCTATGAGCAGTTCTTC. It translates to CASSQRVLAGGYEQFF. The V gene is TRBV14, the J gene TRBJ2-1, with 12 bases identical to TRBD2. The CDR3 length is 16 residues. Germline V gives CDR1 SGHDN, CDR2 FVKESK. The V segment lost 2 bases and the J segment 8 bases; nucleotides outside the gene matches: 7.

This chain links TRBV11-3 with TRBJ1-5, with D perhaps TRBD1 (6 bases). V was trimmed by 5 bases and J by 0 bases, leaving 14 bases between them. The CDR3 length is 16 residues. Per the germline V gene, CDR1 is SGHNT and CDR2 is YENEEA. CDR3 nucleotide sequence: TGTGCCAGCAGCCCCCTGGACAGAAATAGCAATCAGCCCCAGCATTTT. Translated: CASSPLDRNSNQPQHF.

This clonotype occurred a few times. The V and J genes are TRBV6-1 and TRBJ2-7; D not resolved. Germline CDR1 reads MNHNS; CDR2 reads SASEGT. V was cut by 10 bases and J by 0 bases, with 16 bases left in between. This CDR3 spans 14 amino acids. For the CDR3, the DNA is TGTGCCACCAATGACGTTGGAAACTCCTACGAGCAGTACTTC. Its translation is CATNDVGNSYEQYF.

This sequence joins TRBV5-1 and TRBJ1-1; D perhaps matches TRBD1 (6 bases). The CDR3 runs to 13 residues. Germline lookup yields CDR1 SGHRS and CDR2 YFSETQ. With 7 bases removed from V and 1 base from J, the gap between germline ends came to 11 bases. The CDR3, as DNA: TGCGCCAGCGGGGAGACAGGGAACACTGAAGCTTTCTTT. Translated, it gives CASGETGNTEAFF.

The V gene is TRBV12-3 or TRBV12-4, the J gene TRBJ1-1, with D hard to call. Trimming stripped 1 base from V and 0 bases from J, with 9 bases between. The CDR3 length is 15 residues. The CDR3 here is CASSLGRTVNTEAFF. DNA of the CDR3: TGTGCCAGCAGTTTAGGGCGGACGGTGAACACTGAAGCTTTCTTT.

V and J are TRBV12-3 or TRBV12-4 and TRBJ2-1; D possibly corresponds to TRBD2 (6 bases). Trimming took off 6 bases at V and 0 bases at J, with 12 bases between the two ends. The CDR3 is 15 residues long. CDR3 DNA: TGTGCCAGCAGCCCAGATAGCGGCTCCTACAATGAGCAGTTCTTC. Its protein is CASSPDSGSYNEQFF.

The chain uses TRBV10-3 and TRBJ2-6; 7 bases align to TRBD1. This CDR3 spans 17 amino acids. Germline CDR1 reads ENHRY; CDR2 reads SYGVKD. The J segment lost 4 bases and the V segment lost 7 bases, leaving 13 bases of the junction unmatched. The CDR3 loop reads CAIKRGQDSSGANVLTF. The CDR3 DNA reads as TGTGCCATCAAGAGAGGACAGGATTCCTCCGGGGCCAACGTCCTGACTTTC.

This chain joins TRBV30 and TRBJ1-2; unclear D gene. There are 13 residues in the CDR3. Germline V gene lookup returns CDR1 GTSNPN and CDR2 SVGIG (reference sequence). V gave up 3 bases and J gave up 4 bases, with 12 bases separating them. The CDR3 coding sequence is TGTGCCTGGAGAAGGGAGGGAAGCTATGGCTACACCTTC. Translation gives CAWRREGSYGYTF. The full variable domain, completed using reference TRBV30 and TRBJ1-2, is SQTIHQWPATLVQPVGSPLSLECTVEGTSNPNLYWYRQAAGRGLQLLFYSVGIGQISSEVPQNLSASRPQDRQFILSSKKLLLSDSGFYLCAWRREGSYGYTFGSGTRLTVV.

The rearrangement uses TRBV11-3 and TRBJ2-1; 9 bases fit TRBD2. CDR1 and CDR2 from the germline V gene are SGHNT and YENEEA. This CDR3 has 15 residues. V lost 5 bases and J lost 7; bases outside the gene matches: 9. CDR3: CASSPRSGGQNEQFF. The CDR3, as DNA: TGTGCCAGCAGCCCACGGAGCGGGGGGCAAAATGAGCAGTTCTTC.

The chain combines TRBV4-1 with TRBJ2-5, with D unresolved. V shed 1 base and J shed 5 bases, with 11 bases lying between them. This CDR3 has 14 amino acids. Germline V gene lookup returns CDR1 MGHRA and CDR2 YSYEKL. The CDR3 region is CASSQGLASETQYF. The DNA for the CDR3 is TGCGCCAGCAGCCAAGGACTGGCCTCCGAGACCCAGTACTTC.

This clonotype was observed a handful of times. The chain couples TRBV12-3 or TRBV12-4 to TRBJ1-2; 10 bases match TRBD1. The CDR3 extends over 15 amino acids. J was trimmed by 5 bases and V by 5 bases; bases with no gene match: 8. Here the CDR3 DNA reads TGTGCCAGCAGTCCACACGGGACAGGGGCGTATGGCTACACCTTC. Protein sequence: CASSPHGTGAYGYTF.

CDR3 DNA sequence: TGTGCCAGCAGTTACGGGACTAGCGTATACAATGAGCAGTACTTC. This encodes CASSYGTSVYNEQYF. The chain has TRBV6-6 and TRBJ2-1; 10 nucleotides agree with TRBD2. The J call may be wrong; the DNA end is better matched by TRBJ2-7. Germline CDR1 MNHNY, CDR2 SVGAGI (reference sequence). There are 15 residues in the CDR3.

This sequence joins TRBV12-3 or TRBV12-4 and TRBJ2-3, with 7 nucleotides matching TRBD1. The CDR3 length is 16 residues. The trim removed 6 bases at V and 0 bases at J, leaving 9 bases unmatched. In DNA, the CDR3 is TGTGCCAGCAGCCCACAGGGGCATCCTAGCACAGATACGCAGTATTTT. Translating gives CASSPQGHPSTDTQYF.

The V call is TRBV2, the J call TRBJ2-5; D remains ambiguous. The V gene lost 5 bases and the J gene lost 5 bases, with 9 bases spanning the gap. CDR3 length equals 12 residues. Germline V gives CDR1 SNHLY, CDR2 FYNNEI. CDR3 nucleotide sequence: TGTGCCAGCAGTCCTATGAGGGAGACCCAGTACTTC. The encoded protein is CASSPMRETQYF.

The chain joins TRBV2 to TRBJ2-7; 10 bases map to TRBD1. After removal of 6 bases from V and 6 bases from J, the junction contained 5 bases not matched to a gene. This CDR3 region has 13 residues. Germline V gene sequence: CDR1 SNHLY, CDR2 FYNNEI. The CDR3 DNA follows: TGTGCCAGCAGATCCGGGACAGGGGCCGAGCAGTACTTC. This translates into CASRSGTGAEQYF.

The gene calls are TRBV7-8 and TRBJ2-7; 12 nucleotides agree with TRBD2. From germline, CDR1 is SGHVS and CDR2 FQNEAQ. V was pared by 7 bases and J by 1 base, with 11 bases of the junction left unmatched. CDR3 length: 17 residues. CDR3 sequence reads: CASTPKAGLAGSYEQYF. DNA of the CDR3: TGTGCCAGCACCCCAAAGGCCGGACTAGCGGGGTCCTACGAGCAGTACTTC. The entire variable domain, with the rest obtained from reference TRBV7-8 and TRBJ2-7, is as follows: GAGVSQSPRYKVAKRGQDVALRCDPISGHVSLFWYQQALGQGPEFLTYFQNEAQLDKSGLPSDRFFAERPEGSVSTLKIQRTQQEDSAVYLCASTPKAGLAGSYEQYFGPGTRLTVT.

The chain uses TRBV5-1 and TRBJ2-1; 8 positions agree with TRBD1. The CDR3 length is 16 residues. V shed 3 bases and J 6 bases; nucleotides not matched to a gene: 11. CDR1 SGHRS and CDR2 YFSETQ come from the germline V gene. The chain's CDR3 is CASSSTAGGAGNEQFF. The CDR3 DNA follows: TGCGCCAGCAGCTCGACAGCAGGGGGCGCGGGCAATGAGCAGTTCTTC.

This clonotype was counted only a few times. This sequence joins TRBV12-3 or TRBV12-4 and TRBJ2-1; TRBD1 matches at 8 bases. The ends lost 5 bases at V and 9 bases at J; junction bases unmatched: 6. The CDR3 is 13 residues long. The CDR3 spells CASSRDRGGEQFF. The CDR3 DNA follows: TGTGCCAGCAGTAGAGACAGGGGTGGTGAGCAGTTCTTC.

This clonotype was picked up a small number of times. The J gene is TRBJ2-7, the V gene TRBV4-2; the match to TRBD2 covers 11 bases. The DNA end is more similar to TRBJ2-5, so the J call may be wrong. Germline V CDR1 and CDR2: LGHNA, YNFKEQ. The CDR3 length is 17 residues. The chain's CDR3 is CASSQELAGVTPETQYF. The CDR3 DNA sequence: TGTGCCAGCAGCCAAGAACTAGCGGGGGTGACCCCAGAGACCCAGTACTTC.

V gene TRBV29-1 combines with J gene TRBJ2-5; a weak D match, TRBD1 (5 bases). The CDR3 totals 13 residues. CDR1 is SQVTM, CDR2 ANQGSEA, per germline. V was cut by 2 bases and J by 4 bases, with 11 bases left in between. This CDR3 reads CSVEIRQRETQYF. The CDR3 DNA sequence: TGCAGCGTTGAAATCCGACAGAGAGAGACCCAGTACTTC.

This clonotype was seen more than once but under ten times. V usage is TRBV4-2 and J usage is TRBJ2-3; 10 nucleotides agree with TRBD2. CDR1 and CDR2 (germline): LGHNA, YNFKEQ. The V and J ends lost 1 base and 2 bases, in that order; junction bases with no gene match: 3. The CDR3 has 16 residues. CDR3 region: CASSQVGTSDTDTQYF. The CDR3 nucleotides are TGTGCCAGCAGCCAAGTTGGGACTAGCGACACAGATACGCAGTATTTT.

The sample holds a few counts of this clonotype. The chain recombines TRBV11-2 with TRBJ2-3; D uncertain. CDR1 and CDR2 from the germline V gene are SGHAT and FQNNGV. This CDR3 region has 16 residues. The germline V and J ends were trimmed by 0 bases and 0 bases, with 10 bases remaining between them. The DNA of the CDR3 is TGTGCCAGCAGCTTAGATATGGCCGGGAGCACAGATACGCAGTATTTT. Its translation: CASSLDMAGSTDTQYF.

The rearrangement links TRBV7-9 to TRBJ1-6; D not certain. CDR1 SEHNR and CDR2 FQNEAQ come from the germline V gene (reference sequence). V gave up 0 bases and J gave up 10 bases, with 13 bases separating them. The CDR3 covers 15 residues. CDR3 region: CASSLAQTGGSPLHF. Written as DNA, the CDR3 is TGTGCCAGCAGCTTAGCGCAGACCGGAGGCTCACCCCTCCACTTT.

The gene calls are TRBV20-1 and TRBJ2-7; weak D call: TRBD1 (6 bases). Germline CDR1 and CDR2: DFQATT and SNEGSKA (reference sequence). This CDR3 is built from 18 residues. The germline V and J ends were trimmed by 3 bases and 7 bases, with 31 bases remaining between them. The CDR3 sequence is CSASGFAKGQTALGEQYF. CDR3 nucleotide sequence: TGCAGTGCTAGCGGCTTCGCAAAAGGACAGACCGCTTTGGGGGAGCAGTACTTC.